Listed below are T cell receptor beta chains from one sample, sequenced in a study of cytomegalovirus exposure and HLA in healthy donors. TCRdb's copy holds only in-frame clones and misses some; the assay was immunoSEQ multiplex PCR. Among 90,000 to 150,000 clones, roughly 80% were seen once, and the ten largest hold roughly 3.3%. Material: PBMCs. Receptor source: a woman between 25 and 40 years old in good health and CMV-seropositive. Each CDR3 is given with its conserved first and last residue. The D gene is left open where the match is weak. Only part of the rows carry a size: once, few, many, or a class if the clone is expanded.

TRBJ1-1 | TRBV29-1 | few | NA | CSVEDPVTVNTEAFF | TGCAGCGTTGAAGACCCAGTCACCGTCAACACTGAAGCTTTCTTT
TRBJ2-2 | TRBV7-9 | NA | NA | CASSLEDTPTGELFF | TGTGCCAGCAGCTTAGAGGACACACCGACCGGGGAGCTGTTTTTT
TRBJ2-7 | TRBV18 | NA | NA | CASSPAGAISGQYF | TGTGCCAGCTCACCAGCAGGGGCTATTTCGGGGCAGTACTTC
TRBJ2-7 | TRBV7-2 | once | NA | CASSLARVGEQYF | TGTGCCAGCAGCTTAGCCCGGGTGGGCGAGCAGTACTTC
TRBJ1-1 | TRBV6-1 | NA | TRBD1 | CASSETQGVSAFF | TGTGCCAGCAGTGAAACGCAGGGGGTGAGTGCTTTCTTT
TRBJ2-3 | TRBV7-9 | NA | TRBD2 | CASSTPGTTTQYF | TGTGCCAGCAGCACCCCCGGGACTACCACGCAGTATTTT
TRBJ2-5 | TRBV14 | NA | NA | CASSHLPGSSSETQYF | TGTGCCAGCAGCCACTTGCCCGGGTCCTCAAGTGAGACCCAGTACTTC
TRBJ2-1 | TRBV11-3 | NA | TRBD2 | CASGAGGREQFF | TGTGCCAGCGGGGCGGGGGGCCGTGAGCAGTTCTTC
TRBJ1-6 | TRBV19 | NA | TRBD1 | CASSLTGSLTPLHF | TGTGCCAGTAGTCTGACAGGGTCTTTGACACCCCTCCACTTT
TRBJ2-5 | TRBV30 | NA | TRBD1 | CAWTAGGLQETQYF | TGTGCCTGGACAGCAGGGGGTTTACAAGAGACCCAGTACTTC
TRBJ1-2 | TRBV10-3 | NA | NA | CAISESGVYGYTF | TGTGCCATCAGTGAGTCAGGGGTCTATGGCTACACCTTC
TRBJ2-7 | TRBV4-2 | few | TRBD2 | CASSQGGAAGGNEQYF | TGTGCCAGCAGCCAGGGGGGGGCAGCGGGGGGGAACGAGCAGTACTTC
TRBJ2-5 | TRBV7-7 | NA | NA | CASSQGYQETQYF | TGTGCCAGCAGCCAGGGCTATCAAGAGACCCAGTACTTC
TRBJ1-2 | TRBV19 | few | NA | CASTPDRWSYGYTF | TGTGCCAGTACCCCCGACCGGTGGAGCTATGGCTACACCTTC
TRBJ2-6 | TRBV5-1 | NA | NA | CASSFGSGANVLTF | TGCGCCAGCAGCTTCGGGTCTGGGGCCAACGTCCTGACTTTC
TRBJ2-3 | TRBV6-1 | few | TRBD1 | CASRIPTGPTDTQYF | TGTGCCAGCCGTATACCGACAGGGCCCACAGATACGCAGTATTTT
TRBJ1-4 | TRBV30 | NA | NA | CASRTSPGTIATNEKLFF | TGTGCCTCCCGGACTTCCCCGGGGACAATTGCAACTAATGAAAAACTGTTTTTT